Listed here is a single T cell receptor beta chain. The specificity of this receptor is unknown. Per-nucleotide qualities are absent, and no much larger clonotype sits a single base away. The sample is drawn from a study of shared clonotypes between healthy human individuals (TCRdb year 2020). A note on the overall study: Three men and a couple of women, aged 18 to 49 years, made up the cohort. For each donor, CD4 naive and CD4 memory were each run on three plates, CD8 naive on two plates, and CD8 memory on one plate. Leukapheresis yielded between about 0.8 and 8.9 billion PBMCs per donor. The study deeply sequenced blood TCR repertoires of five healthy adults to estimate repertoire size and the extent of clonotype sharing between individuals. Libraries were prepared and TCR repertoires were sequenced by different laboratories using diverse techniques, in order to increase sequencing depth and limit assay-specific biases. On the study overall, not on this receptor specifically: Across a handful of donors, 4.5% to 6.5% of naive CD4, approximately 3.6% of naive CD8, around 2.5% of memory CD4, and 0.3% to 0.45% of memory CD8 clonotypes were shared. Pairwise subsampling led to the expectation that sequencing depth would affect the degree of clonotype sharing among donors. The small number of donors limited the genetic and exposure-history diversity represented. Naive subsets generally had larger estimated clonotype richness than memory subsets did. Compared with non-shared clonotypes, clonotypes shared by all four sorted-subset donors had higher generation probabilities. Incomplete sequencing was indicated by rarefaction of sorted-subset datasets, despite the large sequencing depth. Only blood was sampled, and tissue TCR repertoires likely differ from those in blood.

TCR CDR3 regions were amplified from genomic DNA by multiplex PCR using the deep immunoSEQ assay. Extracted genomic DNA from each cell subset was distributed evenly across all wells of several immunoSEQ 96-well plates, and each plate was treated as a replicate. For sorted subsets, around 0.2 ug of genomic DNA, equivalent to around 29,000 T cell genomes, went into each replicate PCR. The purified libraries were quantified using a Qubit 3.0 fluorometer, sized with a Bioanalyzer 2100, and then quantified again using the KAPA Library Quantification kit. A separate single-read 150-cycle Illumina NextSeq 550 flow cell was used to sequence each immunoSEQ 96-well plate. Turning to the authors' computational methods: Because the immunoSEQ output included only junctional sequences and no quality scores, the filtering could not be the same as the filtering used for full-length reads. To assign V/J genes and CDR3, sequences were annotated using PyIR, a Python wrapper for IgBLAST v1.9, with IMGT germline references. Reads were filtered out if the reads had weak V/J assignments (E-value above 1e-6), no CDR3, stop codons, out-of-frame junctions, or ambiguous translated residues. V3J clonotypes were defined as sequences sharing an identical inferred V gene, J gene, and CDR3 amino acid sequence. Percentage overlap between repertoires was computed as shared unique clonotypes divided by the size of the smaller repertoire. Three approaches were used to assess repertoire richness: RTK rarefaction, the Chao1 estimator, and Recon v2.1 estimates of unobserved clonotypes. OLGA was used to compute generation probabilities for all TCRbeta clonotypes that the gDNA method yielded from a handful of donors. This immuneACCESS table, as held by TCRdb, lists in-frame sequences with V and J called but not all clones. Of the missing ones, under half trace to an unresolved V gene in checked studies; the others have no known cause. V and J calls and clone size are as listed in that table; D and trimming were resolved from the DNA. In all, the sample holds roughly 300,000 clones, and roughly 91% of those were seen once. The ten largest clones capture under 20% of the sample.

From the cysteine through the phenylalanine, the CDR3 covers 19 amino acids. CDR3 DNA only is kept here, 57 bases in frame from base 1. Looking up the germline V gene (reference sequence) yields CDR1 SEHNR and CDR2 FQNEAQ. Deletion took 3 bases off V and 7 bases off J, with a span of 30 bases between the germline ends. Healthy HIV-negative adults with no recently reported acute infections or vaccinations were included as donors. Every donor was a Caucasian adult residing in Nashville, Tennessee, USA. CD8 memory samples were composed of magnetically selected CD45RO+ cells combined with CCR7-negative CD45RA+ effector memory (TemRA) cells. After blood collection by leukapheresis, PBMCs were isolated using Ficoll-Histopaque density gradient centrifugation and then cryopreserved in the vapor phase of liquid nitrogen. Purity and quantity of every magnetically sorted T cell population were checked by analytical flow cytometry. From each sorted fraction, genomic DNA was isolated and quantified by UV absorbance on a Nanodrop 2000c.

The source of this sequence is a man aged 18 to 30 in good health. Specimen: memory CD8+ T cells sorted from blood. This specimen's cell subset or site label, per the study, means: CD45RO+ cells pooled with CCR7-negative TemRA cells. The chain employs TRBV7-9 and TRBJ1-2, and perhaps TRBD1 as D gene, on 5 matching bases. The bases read TGTGCCAGCAGCTTGAACAGCCTTTGGGGCCCTGGGGGGAAGCGTGGCTACACCTTC. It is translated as CASSLNSLWGPGGKRGYTF.